This T cell receptor (beta chain) was captured by sequencing in a study of T cells in Graves' hyperthyroidism and ophthalmopathy. With regard to this clonotype: What it recognizes is unknown.

What was amplified from RNA transcripts were TCR beta CDR3 regions. RT-PCR in the first round (using the HTBI primer set) targeted the TCR CDR3. TCRdb re-analysed the multiplex PCR reads in MiXCR, keeping a single row per CDR3 protein. Counted here are about 680,000 distinct CDR3 sequences, 35% occurring once; the ten biggest clones make up less than 35%. Study conclusions and caveats: Appearing also in blood were most of the thyroid clonotypes expanded above 0.001.

The CDR3 totals 15 residues. Losses at the gene ends were 6 bases for V and 3 bases for J; bases not matched to a gene: 8. From germline, CDR1 is SGHTA and CDR2 FQGNSA. Diagnoses rested on clinical symptoms, serum thyroxine and TRAb, thyroid ultrasound and orbital computed tomography. The authors took PBMCs from 8.5 to 10 ml fresh peripheral blood. Material for sequencing was blood. The chain couples TRBV7-2 to TRBJ1-1, with 9 bases matching TRBD1. The sequence derives from a middle-aged woman with Graves' hyperthyroidism. The CDR3, as DNA: TGTGCCAGCAGTTTGCACAGGGGGCCTGACACTGAAGCTTTCTTT. Translation gives CASSLHRGPDTEAFF.